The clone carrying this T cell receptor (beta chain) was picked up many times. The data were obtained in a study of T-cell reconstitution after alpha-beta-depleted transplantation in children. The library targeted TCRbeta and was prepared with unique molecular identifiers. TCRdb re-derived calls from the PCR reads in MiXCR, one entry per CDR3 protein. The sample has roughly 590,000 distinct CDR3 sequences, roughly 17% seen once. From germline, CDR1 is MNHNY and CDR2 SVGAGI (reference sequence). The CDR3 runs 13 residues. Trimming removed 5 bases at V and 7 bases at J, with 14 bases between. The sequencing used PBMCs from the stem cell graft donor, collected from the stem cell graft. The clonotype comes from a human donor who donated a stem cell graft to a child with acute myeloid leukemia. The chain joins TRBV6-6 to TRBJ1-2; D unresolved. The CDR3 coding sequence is TGTGCCAGCAGTCCACTGTCTCCTACTGGCTACACCTTC. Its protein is CASSPLSPTGYTF.